This T cell receptor beta chain was profiled in a study of blood T cell repertoires in COVID-19 (dated by TCRdb to the early 2020s). For the wider study: Samples from collaborators originated in the United States, Italy and Spain and spanned both the acute and convalescent phases of COVID-19. Subjects who had been exposed to COVID-19, were actively infected with it, or had recovered from it provided the deeply sampled blood TCRbeta repertoires that made up the dataset. The prospective study material was composed of cDNA or gDNA derived from T cells, B-cell-depleted T cells, or PBMCs. The sample metadata nearly always contained a de-identified subject ID, COVID-19 status, age in years and sex. HLA class I and class II types, where available, came from metadata supplied by the sample provider rather than from assay-based typing. The repertoires were released in a freely available public database intended as a resource for research on the immune response to SARS-CoV-2. Samples were obtained from the ongoing ImmuneRACE study (first 160 participants) and from 950 to 1,500 subjects provided by 6 global collaborators. Overall results and qualifications from the work: How much clinical and demographic metadata was included differed by source and by participant, and the metadata was provided uncurated.

Enrolling through a virtual design, the prospective study's participants ranged in age from roughly 18 to 95 years and lived across some 23 United States geographic areas. In the prospective study, cohorts were assigned on the basis of participant-reported clinical history obtained from a screening survey and a study questionnaire. For ImmuneRACE Cohort 3, a participant was defined as recovered based on two consecutive negative NP/OP PCR tests, clearance by a healthcare professional, or resolution of symptoms. Mobile phlebotomists in the prospective study collected whole blood, serum and a nasopharyngeal or oropharyngeal swab from every participant. Over a roughly 2-month period, participants in the prospective study had the option of providing additional blood draws and questionnaires. Before DNA extraction, blood samples from the prospective study were shipped at room temperature or frozen. CDR1 MGHDK and CDR2 SYGVNS are derived from the germline V gene. V drops 7 bases and J drops 5 bases, leaving 11 bases in between. Including the terminal cysteine and phenylalanine, the CDR3 comprises 13 residues. Only the CDR3 region is kept as DNA, spanning 39 bases read in frame from base 1.

The immunoSEQ Assay, a bias-controlled multiplex PCR, was used to amplify TCRbeta CDR3 regions from genomic DNA. The paper's processing steps were these. Within the assay, amplification of reference gene primers was used to estimate how many nucleated cells each sample contained. Sequence reads were collapsed and filtered to measure the absolute abundance of every unique TCRbeta CDR3 rearrangement. For each sample, productive Simpson clonality was calculated by taking the square root of Simpson's diversity index across productive rearrangements. The immuneACCESS repertoire file appears here via TCRdb, limited to in-frame rearrangements. These files lack a portion of the clones; in checked studies, under half of the deficit traces to unresolved V genes, and the cause of the others is not known. V and J calls and clone size are as listed in that table; D and trimming were resolved from the DNA. This sample gives hundreds of thousands of clones in total; about nine tenths of them show up just once. The top ten constitute 8% to 9.5% of the sample.

This clone came up once. Which antigen it targets is not known. No much larger clonotype is one base removed from it; base qualities were not supplied. What was sequenced was PBMCs or T cells enriched from blood (not recorded which). The clonotype comes from a woman under 30 who had recovered from COVID-19. In this chain, TRBV25-1 is recombined with TRBJ1-4; TRBD1 might be the D gene, on 6 matching bases. The CDR3 region reads CASNRATNEKLFF. The sequenced DNA: TGTGCCAGCAACAGGGCTACCAATGAAAAACTGTTTTTT.